The following is a T cell receptor (beta chain) sequence with its context. TCRdb passed the 5' RACE reads through MiXCR, listing each CDR3 protein once. The top ten hold 23% of the sample, which has just over 300,000 distinct CDR3 sequences, around 3.9% seen once. CDR3 size: 14 residues. Germline V gene lookup returns CDR1 SNHLY and CDR2 FYNNEI. J was trimmed by 0 bases and V by 11 bases; bases with no gene match: 4. The record originates from a study of T cells after yellow fever vaccination. The sequencing used PBMCs, collected on the day of the yellow fever booster vaccination. The chain couples TRBV2 to TRBJ2-1, with 10 bases fitting TRBD2. The TCR originated in a man aged 18 to 29 who received the YFV17D yellow fever vaccine. The CDR3 loop reads CAVLAGSSYNEQFF. DNA of the CDR3: TGTGCCGTACTAGCGGGGTCCTCCTACAATGAGCAGTTCTTC.